Presented here are 4 T cell receptor beta chains from one specimen sequenced in a study of cytomegalovirus exposure and HLA in healthy donors. PCR involved 60 Vbeta and 13 Jbeta primers. Some clones are missing from TCRdb's copy, which holds only in-frame ones; the method was immunoSEQ multiplex PCR. The sample's table shows 35,000 to 45,000 clones. Sequenced input: PBMCs. These receptors were collected from a man in his forties or fifties in good health and CMV-seropositive.

The chain combines TRBV18 with TRBJ1-2; D is perhaps TRBD1 (5 bases). The germline V gene has CDR1 KGHSH and CDR2 LQKENI. There are 15 residues in the CDR3. V was trimmed by 3 bases and J by 0 bases, leaving 11 bases between them. In DNA, the CDR3 is TGTGCCAGCTCACCGGCACAGGACCCTAACTATGGCTACACCTTC. It specifies CASSPAQDPNYGYTF.

The V gene is TRBV10-1, the J gene TRBJ2-3; 9 bases are a match to TRBD1. The CDR3 contains 17 residues. V was pared by 3 bases and J by 2 bases, with 9 bases of the junction left unmatched. CDR1 is WNHNN, CDR2 SYGVQD, per germline (reference sequence). The chain's CDR3 is CASSEGPTGGSTDTQYF. Written as DNA, the CDR3 is TGCGCCAGCAGTGAAGGTCCGACAGGGGGTTCCACAGATACGCAGTATTTT.

This chain links TRBV10-3 with TRBJ2-2; 10 bases fit TRBD2. Germline CDR1 reads ENHRY; CDR2 reads SYGVKD. Trimming cost V 10 bases and J 11 bases; bases outside gene matches: 10. The CDR3 has 13 residues. The CDR3 spells CATGTSAGLELFF. DNA for the CDR3: TGTGCCACGGGGACTAGCGCGGGTTTAGAGCTGTTTTTT.

J is TRBJ2-2 and V is TRBV7-3; D is ambiguous. The CDR3 consists of 16 residues. Trimming removed 2 bases at V and 2 bases at J, with 12 bases between. Germline values: CDR1 SGHTA, CDR2 FQGTGA. Written as DNA, the CDR3 is TGTGCCAGCAGCTTATCCCCGGCACTAAACACCGGGGAGCTGTTTTTT. It encodes CASSLSPALNTGELFF. Using reference TRBV7-3 and TRBJ2-2 for the parts outside the CDR3, the full variable domain is GAGVSQTPSNKVTEKGKYVELRCDPISGHTALYWYRQSLGQGPEFLIYFQGTGAADDSGLPNDRFFAVRPEGSVSTLKIQRTERGDSAVYLCASSLSPALNTGELFFGEGSRLTVL.